The sequence of this T cell receptor beta chain was determined in a study of beta chain features in type 1 diabetes. Study-level results: Resolution of whether HLA type affects TCRB rearrangement was not achieved here. All four CD4+ subsets from Type 1 diabetes patients carried moderately but significantly shorter TCRB CDR3s. When VDJ junctions were examined, type 1 diabetes patients showed fewer insertions and more deletions.

Sampling consisted of one heparinised blood draw per donor, averaging around 110 mL. Germline V gene lookup returns CDR1 SGHRS and CDR2 YFSETQ. The J segment lost 5 bases and the V segment lost 0 bases, leaving 6 bases of the junction unmatched. The CDR3 has 16 amino acids. Concerning this clone itself: No antigen is known for it.

The entirety of the isolated RNA underwent reverse transcription, so expressed TCRB transcripts were sequenced. The method was immunoSEQ multiplex PCR; TCRdb's version includes in-frame clones alone and lacks a portion of them. The sample has some 660,000 clones, about 14% seen once. This clonotype originated in a man younger than 30 with type 1 diabetes. The specimen was naive CD4+ T cells from blood. The V call is TRBV5-1, the J call TRBJ2-1, with 9 bases that match TRBD1. The CDR3 DNA sequence: TGCGCCAGCAGCTTGGATACAGGGGGCGCACACAATGAGCAGTTCTTC. It encodes CASSLDTGGAHNEQFF.